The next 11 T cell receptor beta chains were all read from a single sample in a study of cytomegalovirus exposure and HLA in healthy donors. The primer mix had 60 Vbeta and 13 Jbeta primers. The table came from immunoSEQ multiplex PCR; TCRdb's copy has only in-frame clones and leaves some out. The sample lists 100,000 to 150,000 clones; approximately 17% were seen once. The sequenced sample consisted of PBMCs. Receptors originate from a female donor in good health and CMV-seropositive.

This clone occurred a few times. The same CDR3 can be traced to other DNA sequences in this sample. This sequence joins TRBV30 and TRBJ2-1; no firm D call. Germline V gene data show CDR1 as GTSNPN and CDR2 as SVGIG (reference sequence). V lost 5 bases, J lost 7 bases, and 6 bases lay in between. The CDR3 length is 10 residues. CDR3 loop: CAWSLNEQFF. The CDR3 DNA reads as TGTGCCTGGTCCCTGAATGAGCAGTTCTTC.

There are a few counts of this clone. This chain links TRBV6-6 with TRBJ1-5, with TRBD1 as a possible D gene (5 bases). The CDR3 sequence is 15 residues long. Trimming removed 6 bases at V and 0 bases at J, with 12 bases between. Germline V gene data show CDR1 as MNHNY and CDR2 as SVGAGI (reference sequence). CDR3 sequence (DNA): TGTGCCAGCAGCCTCGACAGCTATAGCAATCAGCCCCAGCATTTT. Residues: CASSLDSYSNQPQHF.

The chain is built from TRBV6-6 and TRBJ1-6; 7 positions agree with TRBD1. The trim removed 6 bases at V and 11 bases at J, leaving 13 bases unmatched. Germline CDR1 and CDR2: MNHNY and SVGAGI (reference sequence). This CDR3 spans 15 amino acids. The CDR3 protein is CASSQGGTGTTPLHF. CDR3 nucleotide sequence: TGTGCCAGCAGCCAAGGGGGCACCGGAACGACACCCCTCCACTTT.

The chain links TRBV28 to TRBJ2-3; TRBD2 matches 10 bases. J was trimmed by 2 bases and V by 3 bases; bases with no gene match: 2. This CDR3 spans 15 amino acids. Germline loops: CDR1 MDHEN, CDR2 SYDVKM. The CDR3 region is CASSFTSGDTDTQYF. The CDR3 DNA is TGTGCCAGCAGTTTTACTAGCGGGGACACAGATACGCAGTATTTT.

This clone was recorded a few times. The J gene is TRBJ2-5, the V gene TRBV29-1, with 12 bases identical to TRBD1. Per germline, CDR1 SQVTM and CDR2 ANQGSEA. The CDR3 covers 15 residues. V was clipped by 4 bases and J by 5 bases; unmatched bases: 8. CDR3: CSVGLRDRGRETQYF. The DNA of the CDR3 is TGCAGCGTTGGATTACGGGACAGGGGGCGGGAGACCCAGTACTTC. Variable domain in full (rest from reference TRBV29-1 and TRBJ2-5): SAVISQKPSRDICQRGTSLTIQCQVDSQVTMMFWYRQQPGQSLTLIATANQGSEATYESGFVIDKFPISRPNLTFSTLTVSNMSPEDSSIYLCSVGLRDRGRETQYFGPGTRLLVL.

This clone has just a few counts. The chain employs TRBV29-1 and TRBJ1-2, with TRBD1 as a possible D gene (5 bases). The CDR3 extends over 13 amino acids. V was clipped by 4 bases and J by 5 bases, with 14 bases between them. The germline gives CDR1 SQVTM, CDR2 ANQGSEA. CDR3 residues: CSVVDNRKYGYTF. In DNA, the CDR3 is TGCAGCGTTGTGGACAACAGGAAGTATGGCTACACCTTC.

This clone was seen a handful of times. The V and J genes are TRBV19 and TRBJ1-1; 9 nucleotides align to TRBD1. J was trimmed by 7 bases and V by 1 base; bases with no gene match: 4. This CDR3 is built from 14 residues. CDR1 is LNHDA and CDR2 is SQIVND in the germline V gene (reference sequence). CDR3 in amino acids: CASSIVQGAGEAFF. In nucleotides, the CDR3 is TGTGCCAGTAGTATAGTACAGGGGGCGGGTGAAGCTTTCTTT.

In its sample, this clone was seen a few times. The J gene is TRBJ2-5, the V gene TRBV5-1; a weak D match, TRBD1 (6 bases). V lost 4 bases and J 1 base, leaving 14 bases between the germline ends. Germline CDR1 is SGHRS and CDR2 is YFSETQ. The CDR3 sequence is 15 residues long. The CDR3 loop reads CASSPAGQSQETQYF. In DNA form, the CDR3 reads TGCGCCAGCAGCCCCGCCGGACAGAGCCAAGAGACCCAGTACTTC.

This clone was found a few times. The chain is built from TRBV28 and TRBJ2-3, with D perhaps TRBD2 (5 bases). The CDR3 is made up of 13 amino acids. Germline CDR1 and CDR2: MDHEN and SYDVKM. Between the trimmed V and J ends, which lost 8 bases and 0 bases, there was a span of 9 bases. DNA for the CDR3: TGTGCCAGCCGGCGGACTAGCACAGATACGCAGTATTTT. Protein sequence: CASRRTSTDTQYF.

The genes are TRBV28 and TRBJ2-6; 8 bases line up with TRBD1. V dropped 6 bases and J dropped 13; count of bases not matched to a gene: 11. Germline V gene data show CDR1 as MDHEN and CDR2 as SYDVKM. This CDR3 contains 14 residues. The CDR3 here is CASRRDRQSRVLTF. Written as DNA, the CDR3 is TGTGCCAGCAGAAGGGACAGGCAATCGAGGGTCCTGACTTTC.

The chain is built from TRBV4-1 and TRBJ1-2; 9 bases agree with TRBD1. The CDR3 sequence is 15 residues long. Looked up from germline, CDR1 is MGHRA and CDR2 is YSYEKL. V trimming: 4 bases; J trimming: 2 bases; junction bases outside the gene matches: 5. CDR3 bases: TGCGCCAGCAGCCTCCTCGGGACAGGGAACTATGGCTACACCTTC. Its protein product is CASSLLGTGNYGYTF.